This entry is about one TCR beta chain. Its antigen remains unknown. The V end was cut by 0 bases, the J end by 6 bases, with 11 bases between. The CDR3 runs to 14 residues. CDR1 and CDR2 (germline): MNHEY, SVGAGI. This record belongs to a study of T cell repertoires in cytomegalovirus infection. Looking at the study overall: Peptides in the study included HLA-C-restricted and HLA-B-restricted CMV epitopes. Both CMV infection and a matching HLA type were indicated by public TCR beta signatures. Whole-study findings and limits: In two of eight donors, the top clonotype was HLA-C-restricted CMV-specific.

TCRdb re-called the reads with MiXCR, one entry per CDR3 protein. The sample includes fewer than 850,000 distinct CDR3 sequences, 25% to 35% of them seen just once. The rearrangement links TRBV6-5 to TRBJ1-2; tentatively, D is TRBD1 (5 bases). The sequencing here drew on cultured CD8+ T cells from PBMCs, taken from culture after CMV antigen stimulation. This TCR derives from a human donor in good health (CMV status not recorded). Some clones in this sample may be carry-over from other donors' samples. CDR3 residues: CASSYSPGGDGYTF. The CDR3 nucleotides read TGTGCCAGCAGTTACTCACCGGGAGGGGATGGCTACACCTTC.